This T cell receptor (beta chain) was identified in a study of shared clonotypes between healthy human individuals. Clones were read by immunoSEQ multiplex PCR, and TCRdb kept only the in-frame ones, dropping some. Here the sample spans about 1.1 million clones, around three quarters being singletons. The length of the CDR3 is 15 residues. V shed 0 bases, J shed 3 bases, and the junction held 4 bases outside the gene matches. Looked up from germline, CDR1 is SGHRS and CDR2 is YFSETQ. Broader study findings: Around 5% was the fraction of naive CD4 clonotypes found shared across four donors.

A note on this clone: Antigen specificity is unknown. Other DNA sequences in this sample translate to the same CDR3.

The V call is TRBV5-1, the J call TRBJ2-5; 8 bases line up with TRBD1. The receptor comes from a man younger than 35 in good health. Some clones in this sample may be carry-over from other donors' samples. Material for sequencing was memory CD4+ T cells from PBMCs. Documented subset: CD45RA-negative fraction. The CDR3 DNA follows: TGCGCCAGCAGCTTGGCTGGGACAGGAGAAGAGACCCAGTACTTC. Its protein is CASSLAGTGEETQYF.